This record looks at one TCR beta chain sequence and its context. No cognate antigen has been identified for it. No much larger clone is present one base from it, and per-base qualities are unavailable. This sample was included in a study of CD8 T cells in Susac syndrome (dated 2019 in TCRdb). Turning to the overall study: Whether CD8+ T cell activation and differentiation in Susac syndrome was antigen driven was tested using repertoire sequencing.

Overall results and qualifications from the work: The TCR sequencing and HLA analysis was acknowledged to have included a relatively small number of individuals.

Peripheral blood CD8+ and CD4+ T cells from healthy donors, Susac syndrome patients and multiple sclerosis patients were profiled using high-throughput TCR beta sequencing. Treatment-naive patients with stable or active relapsing-remitting disease fulfilling revised McDonald criteria were used as multiple sclerosis controls. CD8+ TEMRA cells were enriched by FACS, while bulk CD8+ and CD4+ T cells were purified by magnetic negative isolation. Blood was drawn into EDTA tubes, processed within 24 hours, and PBMCs were isolated by density gradient centrifugation. PBMCs intended for TCR sequencing were cryopreserved in liquid nitrogen and thawed later in a water bath at 37 degrees C. The sorted or isolated CD4+, CD8+ and CD8+ TEMRA cells had a purity of 90% or higher. Reading the germline V gene gives CDR1 SGDLS and CDR2 YYNGEE. Reading from cysteine to phenylalanine, the CDR3 counts 14 amino acids. Only CDR3 DNA is held: 42 bases, read in frame from base 1. V loses 3 bases of germline sequence and J loses 5 bases, and the interval between the two ends is 14 bases.

RNA was extracted with the RNeasy kit and roughly 0.5 to 1 ug was reverse transcribed using random hexamers. TCR beta CDR3 regions were amplified with the immunoSEQ multiplex PCR assay covering 54 Vbeta and 13 Jbeta segments. To correct PCR amplification bias, a synthetic template baseline was used for both primer optimization and computational correction. Processing in the source paper ran as follows. Only productive sequences were kept, with reads annotated to V, D and J genes according to IMGT and analyzed in immunoSEQ Analyzer. Clonality was calculated as one minus the Shannon entropy normalized by log2 of the number of productive unique sequences. For each patient and control, public and private clones were evaluated within the 100 most prevalent clones. Clones were defined as Susac-specific if absent from the healthy and MS cohorts, from around 1,100 published viral clones and from other ImmuneACCESS disease sequences. TCRdb reprocessed the public reads (quality trimming at Q25 with fastp, clone calling with MiXCR) and kept in-frame beta chains. Entries are consolidated by CDR3 protein sequence, retaining the most common genes and DNA. These V and J calls derive from TCRdb rather than the authors' analysis. For this sample the table gives roughly 120,000 distinct CDR3 sequences, of which 85% to 95% were detected only once. The ten largest clones take up just under 0.095% of the sample.

The chain is assembled from TRBV9 and TRBJ2-5; perhaps TRBD2 is the D gene, with 6 bases matching. The sequence was obtained from a human donor with multiple sclerosis. The sequenced sample consisted of CD4+ T cells from PBMCs. At the DNA level, the sequence is TGTGCCAGCAGCGCTACGACTAGTTTTGAGACCCAGTACTTC. The translation is CASSATTSFETQYF.